The clone carrying this TCR beta chain has a handful of counts. Its matching antigen is unknown. Trimming removed 0 bases at V and 5 bases at J, with 25 bases between. The germline gives CDR1 GTSNPN, CDR2 SVGIG (reference sequence). The CDR3 runs to 18 residues. The record originates from a study of beta chain features in type 1 diabetes. General observations from the study: Shorter TCRB CDR3s, moderately but significantly so, marked every one of the four CD4+ subsets in Type 1 diabetes patients. TCRB rearrangement may or may not be influenced by HLA type; here this remained unresolved. Sequencing of cDNA might inflate the share of cells that strongly express TCR.

Expressed TCRB transcripts were sequenced because the isolated RNA had all been reverse transcribed beforehand. Using immunoSEQ multiplex PCR, the repertoire was profiled, and TCRdb retains in-frame clones only, with some absent. The top ten hold nearly 0.04% of the sample, which has about 710,000 clones, around an eighth seen once. This rearrangement joins TRBV30 to TRBJ1-2; D gene ambiguous. Sequenced material: naive CD4+ T cells from blood. The sequence came from a man aged 18 to 29 with type 1 diabetes. The CDR3 region is CAWSVRRRTALFGYGYTF. As DNA, the CDR3 is TGTGCCTGGAGTGTACGAAGGAGGACTGCCCTGTTCGGGTATGGCTACACCTTC.